This record covers a single T cell receptor (beta chain). Its matching antigen is unknown. Attachment of unique molecular identifiers to individual cDNA molecules was performed. TCRdb redid the calling of the 5' RACE reads with MiXCR, one entry per CDR3 protein. The sample contains roughly 53,000 distinct CDR3 sequences, about a tenth of which appear only once. This record comes from a study of early T cells in non-severe SARS-CoV-2 infection. Study background: Chains were unpaired, as sequencing was done on bulk RNA from unsorted whole blood.

Trimming removed 6 bases at V and 10 bases at J, with 12 bases between. The CDR3 has 11 residues. Study results and caveats: Clonotype matching in VDJdb favored anti-spike CD8 responses and did not capture private and CD4 specificities.

The receptor comes from an adult who was a healthcare worker with PCR-confirmed SARS-CoV-2 infection or an uninfected control (not recorded which). J is TRBJ1-1 and V is TRBV12-3 or TRBV12-4, with D possibly TRBD1 on 5 matching bases. The sequencing input was whole blood. CDR3: CASSHRDSAFF. The DNA for the CDR3 is TGTGCCAGCAGCCACCGGGACTCAGCTTTCTTT.